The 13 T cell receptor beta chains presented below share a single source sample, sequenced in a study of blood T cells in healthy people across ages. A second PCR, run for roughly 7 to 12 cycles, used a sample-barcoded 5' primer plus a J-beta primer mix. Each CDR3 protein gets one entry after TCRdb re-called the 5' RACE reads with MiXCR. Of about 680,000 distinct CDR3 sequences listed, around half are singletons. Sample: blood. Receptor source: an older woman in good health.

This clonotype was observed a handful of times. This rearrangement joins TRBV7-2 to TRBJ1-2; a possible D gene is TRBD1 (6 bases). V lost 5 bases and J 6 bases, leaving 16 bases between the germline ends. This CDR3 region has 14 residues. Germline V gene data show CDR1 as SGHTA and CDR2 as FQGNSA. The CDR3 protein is CASSRDTLTDGYTF. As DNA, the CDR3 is TGTGCCAGCAGCCGGGACACCTTGACAGATGGCTACACCTTC.

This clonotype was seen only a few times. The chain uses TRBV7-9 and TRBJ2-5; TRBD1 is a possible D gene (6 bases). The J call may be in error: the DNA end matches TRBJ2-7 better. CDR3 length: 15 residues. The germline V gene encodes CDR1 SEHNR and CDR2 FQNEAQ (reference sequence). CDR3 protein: CASSFRGVGGDEQYF. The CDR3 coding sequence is TGTGCCAGCAGCTTTCGAGGGGTAGGGGGAGACGAGCAGTACTTC.

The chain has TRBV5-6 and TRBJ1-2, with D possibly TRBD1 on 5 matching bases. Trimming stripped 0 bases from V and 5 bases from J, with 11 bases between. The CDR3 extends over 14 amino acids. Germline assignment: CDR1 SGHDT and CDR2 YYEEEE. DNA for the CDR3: TGTGCCAGCAGCTTGGGGCCAAGACAGTATGGCTACACCTTC. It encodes CASSLGPRQYGYTF.

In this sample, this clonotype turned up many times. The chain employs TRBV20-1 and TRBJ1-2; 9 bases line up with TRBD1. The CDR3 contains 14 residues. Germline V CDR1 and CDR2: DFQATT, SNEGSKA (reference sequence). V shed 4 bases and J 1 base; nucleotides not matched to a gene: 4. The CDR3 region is CSATGTGSNYGYTF. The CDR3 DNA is TGCAGTGCTACCGGGACAGGGAGTAACTATGGCTACACCTTC.

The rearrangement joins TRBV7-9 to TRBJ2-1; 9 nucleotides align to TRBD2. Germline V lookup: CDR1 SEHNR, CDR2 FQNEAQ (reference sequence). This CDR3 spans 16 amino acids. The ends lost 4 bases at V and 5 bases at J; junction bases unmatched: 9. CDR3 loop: CASSSILAGDHNEQFF. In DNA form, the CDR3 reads TGTGCCAGCAGCTCTATTTTAGCGGGGGACCACAATGAGCAGTTCTTC.

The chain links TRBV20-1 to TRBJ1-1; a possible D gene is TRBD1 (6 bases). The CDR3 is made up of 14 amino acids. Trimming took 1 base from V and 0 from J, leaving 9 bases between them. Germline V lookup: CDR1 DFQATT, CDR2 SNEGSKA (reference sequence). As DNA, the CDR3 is TGCAGTGCTAGAGGTGGACAGTTGAACACTGAAGCTTTCTTT. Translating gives CSARGGQLNTEAFF.

The CDR3: CSVVGEGNEQFF. Here the CDR3 DNA reads TGCAGCGTTGTCGGTGAAGGCAATGAGCAGTTCTTC. This rearrangement joins TRBV29-1 to TRBJ2-1, with D uncertain. The CDR3 sequence is 12 residues long. Germline lookup yields CDR1 SQVTM and CDR2 ANQGSEA. The ends were cut back, 4 bases at V and 6 bases at J, with 10 bases in the middle.

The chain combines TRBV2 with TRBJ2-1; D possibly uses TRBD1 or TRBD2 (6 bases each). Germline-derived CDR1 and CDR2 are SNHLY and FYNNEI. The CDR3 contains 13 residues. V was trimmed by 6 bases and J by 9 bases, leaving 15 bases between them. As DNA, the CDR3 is TGTGCCAGCAGCCAAAATAAGGGGGGTGAGCAGTTCTTC. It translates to CASSQNKGGEQFF.

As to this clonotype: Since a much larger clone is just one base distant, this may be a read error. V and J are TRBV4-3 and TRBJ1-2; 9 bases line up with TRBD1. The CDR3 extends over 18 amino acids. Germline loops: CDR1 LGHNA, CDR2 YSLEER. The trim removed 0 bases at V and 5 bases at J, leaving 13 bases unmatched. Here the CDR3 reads CASSQDLGAGTGPYGYTF. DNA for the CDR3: TGCGCCAGCAGCCAAGATCTCGGTGCAGGGACAGGGCCTTATGGCTACACCTTC.

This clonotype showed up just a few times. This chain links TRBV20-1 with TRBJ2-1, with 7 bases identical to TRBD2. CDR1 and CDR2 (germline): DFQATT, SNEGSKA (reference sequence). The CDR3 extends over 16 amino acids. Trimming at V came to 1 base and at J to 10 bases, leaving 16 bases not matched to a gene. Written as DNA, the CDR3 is TGCAGTGCTAGAGGGGGTAGGAAGCGGGGCCCGGAGGAGCAGTTCTTC. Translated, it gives CSARGGRKRGPEEQFF.

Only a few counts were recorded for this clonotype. The CDR3 reads CASSLVGQLRDDYGYTF. The CDR3 DNA is TGTGCCAGCAGCTTAGTGGGGCAGCTGAGGGACGACTATGGCTACACCTTC. The genes are TRBV7-2 and TRBJ1-2, with D possibly TRBD1 on 5 matching bases. The CDR3 loop spans 17 amino acids. V was shortened by 1 base and J by 3 bases, with 18 bases between the two germline ends. Per germline, CDR1 SGHTA and CDR2 FQGNSA.

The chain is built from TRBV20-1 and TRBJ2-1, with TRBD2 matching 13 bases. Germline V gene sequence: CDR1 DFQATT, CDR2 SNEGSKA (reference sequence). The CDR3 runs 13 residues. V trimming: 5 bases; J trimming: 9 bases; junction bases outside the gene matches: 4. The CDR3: CSAPTSGRSEQFF. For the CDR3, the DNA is TGCAGTGCTCCGACTAGCGGGAGGAGTGAGCAGTTCTTC.

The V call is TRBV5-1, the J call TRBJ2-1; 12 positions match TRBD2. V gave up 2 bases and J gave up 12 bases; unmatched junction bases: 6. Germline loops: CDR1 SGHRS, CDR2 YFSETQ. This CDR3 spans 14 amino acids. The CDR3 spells CASSFTSGGLGQFF. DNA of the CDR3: TGCGCCAGCAGCTTCACTAGCGGGGGGCTGGGGCAGTTCTTC.